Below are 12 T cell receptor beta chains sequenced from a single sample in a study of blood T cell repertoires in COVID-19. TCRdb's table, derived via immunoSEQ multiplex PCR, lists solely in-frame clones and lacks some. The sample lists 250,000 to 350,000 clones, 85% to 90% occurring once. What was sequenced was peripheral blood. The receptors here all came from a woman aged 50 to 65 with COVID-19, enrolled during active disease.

The CDR3 DNA reads as TGTGCCAGCAGCCCGACAGGGGTTGGGACTGAAGCTTTCTTT. It specifies CASSPTGVGTEAFF. The chain recombines TRBV11-2 with TRBJ1-1; 8 nucleotides agree with TRBD1. The germline gives CDR1 SGHAT, CDR2 FQNNGV. The CDR3 runs 14 residues. The ends lost 5 bases at V and 5 bases at J; junction bases unmatched: 7.

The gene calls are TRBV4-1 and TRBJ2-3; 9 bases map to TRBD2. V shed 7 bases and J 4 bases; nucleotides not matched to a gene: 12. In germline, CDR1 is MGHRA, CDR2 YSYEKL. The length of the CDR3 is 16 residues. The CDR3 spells CASTRGAGGTADTQYF. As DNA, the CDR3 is TGCGCCAGCACCCGGGGGGCGGGAGGGACGGCAGATACGCAGTATTTT.

The DNA for the CDR3 is TGTGCCAGCAGCCAAAACATACGGGGGAAGAGTAACTATGGCTACACCTTC. Translated: CASSQNIRGKSNYGYTF. This rearrangement joins TRBV3-1 (or the pseudogene TRBV3-2) to TRBJ1-2; D may be TRBD1 (5 bases). The CDR3 sequence is 17 residues long. Trimming pared 2 bases from V and 1 base from J, leaving 17 bases between. Germline V gives CDR1 LGHDT, CDR2 YNNKEL (reference sequence).

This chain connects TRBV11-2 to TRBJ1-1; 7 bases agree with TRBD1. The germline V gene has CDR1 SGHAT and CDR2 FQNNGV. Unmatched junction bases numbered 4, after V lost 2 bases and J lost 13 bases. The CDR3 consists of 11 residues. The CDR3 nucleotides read TGTGCCAGCAGCTTATGGGACAGTCATTTCTTT. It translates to CASSLWDSHFF. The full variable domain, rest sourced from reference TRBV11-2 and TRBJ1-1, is EAGVAQSPRYKIIEKRQSVAFWCNPISGHATLYWYQQILGQGPKLLIQFQNNGVVDDSQLPKDRFSAERLKGVDSTLKIQPAKLEDSAVYLCASSLWDSHFFGQGTRLTVV.

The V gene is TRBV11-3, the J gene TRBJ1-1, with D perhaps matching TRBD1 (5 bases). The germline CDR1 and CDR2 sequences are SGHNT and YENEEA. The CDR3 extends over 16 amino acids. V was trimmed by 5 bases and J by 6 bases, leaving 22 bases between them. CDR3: CASSIRSTRGEAEAFF. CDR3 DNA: TGTGCCAGCAGCATTCGTTCCACCCGGGGGGAAGCTGAAGCTTTCTTT.

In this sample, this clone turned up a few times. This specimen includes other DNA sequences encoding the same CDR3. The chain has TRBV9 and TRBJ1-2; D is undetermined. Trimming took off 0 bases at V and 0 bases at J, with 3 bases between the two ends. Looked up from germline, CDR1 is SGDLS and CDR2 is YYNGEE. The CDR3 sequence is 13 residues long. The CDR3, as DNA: TGTGCCAGCAGCGTAGACTCTAACTATGGCTACACCTTC. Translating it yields CASSVDSNYGYTF.

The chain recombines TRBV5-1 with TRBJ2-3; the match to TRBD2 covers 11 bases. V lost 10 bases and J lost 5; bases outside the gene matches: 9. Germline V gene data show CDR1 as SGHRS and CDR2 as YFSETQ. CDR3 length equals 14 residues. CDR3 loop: CACWSGTSGDTQYF. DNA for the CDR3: TGCGCCTGTTGGTCCGGGACTAGCGGAGATACGCAGTATTTT.

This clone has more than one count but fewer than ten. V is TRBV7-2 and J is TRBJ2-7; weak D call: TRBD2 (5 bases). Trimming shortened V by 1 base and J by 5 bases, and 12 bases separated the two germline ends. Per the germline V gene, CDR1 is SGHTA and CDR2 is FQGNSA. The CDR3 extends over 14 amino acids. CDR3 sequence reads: CASSLGGSYHEQYF. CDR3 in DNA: TGTGCCAGCAGCTTAGGAGGGAGTTACCACGAGCAGTACTTC.

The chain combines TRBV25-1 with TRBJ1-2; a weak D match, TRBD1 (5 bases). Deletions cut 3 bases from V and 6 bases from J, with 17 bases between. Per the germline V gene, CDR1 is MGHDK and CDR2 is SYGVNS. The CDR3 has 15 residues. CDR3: CASSDQAKGRNGYTF. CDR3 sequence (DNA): TGTGCCAGCAGTGATCAGGCTAAGGGGCGGAATGGCTACACCTTC.

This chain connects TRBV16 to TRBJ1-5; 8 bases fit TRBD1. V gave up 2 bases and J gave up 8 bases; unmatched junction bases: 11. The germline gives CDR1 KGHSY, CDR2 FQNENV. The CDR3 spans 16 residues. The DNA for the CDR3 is TGTGCCAGCAGCCAAGGCGCTCAGGGGGCTATTGAGCCCCAGCATTTT. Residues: CASSQGAQGAIEPQHF.

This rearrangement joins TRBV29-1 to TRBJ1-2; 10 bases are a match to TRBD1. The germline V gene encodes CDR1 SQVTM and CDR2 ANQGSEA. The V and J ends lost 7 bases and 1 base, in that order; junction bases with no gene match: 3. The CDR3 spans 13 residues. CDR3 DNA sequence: TGCAGCGCGGACAGGGGGAATAACTATGGCTACACCTTC. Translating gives CSADRGNNYGYTF.

The CDR3 coding sequence is TGTGCCAGCAGTCAAATCTCGGGGGAGAATGAGCAGTTCTTC. Its translation is CASSQISGENEQFF. V is TRBV6-5 and J is TRBJ2-1, with a possible D match to TRBD2 (6 bases). This CDR3 comprises 14 residues. CDR1 is MNHEY, CDR2 SVGAGI, per germline. V was clipped by 5 bases and J by 7 bases, with 15 bases between them.